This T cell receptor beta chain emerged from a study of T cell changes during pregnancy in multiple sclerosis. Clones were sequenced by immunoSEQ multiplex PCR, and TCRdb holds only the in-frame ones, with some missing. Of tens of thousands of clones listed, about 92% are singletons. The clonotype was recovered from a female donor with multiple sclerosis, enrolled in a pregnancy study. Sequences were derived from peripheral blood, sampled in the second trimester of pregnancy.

The CDR3 is CAVGREGNEQFF. CDR3 in DNA: TGTGCCGTCGGTCGGGAGGGGAATGAGCAGTTCTTC. The V gene is TRBV19, the J gene TRBJ2-1; TRBD2 matches at 8 bases. Germline CDR1 reads LNHDA; CDR2 reads SQIVND (reference sequence). This CDR3 comprises 12 residues. With V trimmed by 11 bases and J by 7 bases, 7 bases remained unmatched. Supplemented by reference TRBV19 and TRBJ2-1, the full variable domain reads DGGITQSPKYLFRKEGQNVTLSCEQNLNHDAMYWYRQDPGQGLRLIYYSQIVNDFQKGDIAEGYSVSREKKESFPLTVTSAQKNPTAFYLCAVGREGNEQFFGPGTRLTVL.